This T cell receptor beta chain is from a study of blood T cell repertoires in COVID-19. Looking at the study overall: Acute and convalescent COVID-19 samples came from the United States, Italy and Spain. Sample material is recorded as cDNA or gDNA derived from T cells, B-cell-depleted T cells, or PBMCs.

How the authors handled the data: For nucleated cells, counts were estimated from reference gene primer amplification. TCRdb keeps only in-frame clones here, not all; method: immunoSEQ multiplex PCR. The DNA was the basis for D and trimming; V, J and clone size are from that table. The table has 200,000 to 250,000 clones, almost 85% seen once. CDR1 and CDR2 from the germline V gene are SGHDT and YYEEEE. The CDR3 sequence is 15 residues long. Trimming shortened V by 3 bases and J by 4 bases, and 14 bases separated the two germline ends. V gene TRBV5-6 combines with J gene TRBJ1-5, with D maybe TRBD1 (6 bases). The sequencing sample was made of peripheral blood. The sequence derives from a woman in her fifties or sixties with active or convalescent COVID-19. The CDR3 nucleotides are TGTGCCAGCAGCTCTTCAAGGGGGGGGAATCAGCCCCAGCATTTT. Encoded protein: CASSSSRGGNQPQHF.